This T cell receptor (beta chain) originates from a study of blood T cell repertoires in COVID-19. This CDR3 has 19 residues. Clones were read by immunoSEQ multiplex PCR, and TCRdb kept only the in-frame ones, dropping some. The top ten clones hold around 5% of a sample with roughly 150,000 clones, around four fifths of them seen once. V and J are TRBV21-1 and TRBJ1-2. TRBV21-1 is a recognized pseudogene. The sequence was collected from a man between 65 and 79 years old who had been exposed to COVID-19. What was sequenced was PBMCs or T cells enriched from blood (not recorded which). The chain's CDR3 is CASSKCRISTRALNYGYTF. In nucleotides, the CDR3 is TGTGCCAGCAGCAAATGTCGGATCTCAACGAGGGCCCTGAACTATGGCTACACCTTC.